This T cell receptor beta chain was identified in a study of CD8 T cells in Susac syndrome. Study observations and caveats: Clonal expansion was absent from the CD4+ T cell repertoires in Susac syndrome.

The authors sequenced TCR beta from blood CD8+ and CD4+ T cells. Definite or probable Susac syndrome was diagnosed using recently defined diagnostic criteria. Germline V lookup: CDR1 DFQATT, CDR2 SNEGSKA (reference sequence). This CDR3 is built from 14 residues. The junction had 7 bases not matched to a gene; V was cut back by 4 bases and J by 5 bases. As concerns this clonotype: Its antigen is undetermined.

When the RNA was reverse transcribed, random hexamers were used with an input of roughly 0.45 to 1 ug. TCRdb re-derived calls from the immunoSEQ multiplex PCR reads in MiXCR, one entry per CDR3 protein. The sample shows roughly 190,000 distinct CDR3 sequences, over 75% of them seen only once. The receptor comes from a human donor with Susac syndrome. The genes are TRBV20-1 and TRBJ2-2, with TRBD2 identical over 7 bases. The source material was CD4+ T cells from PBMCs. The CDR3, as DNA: TGCAGTGCTATTTCCGGGGGAGGGACCGGGGAGCTGTTTTTT. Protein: CSAISGGGTGELFF.